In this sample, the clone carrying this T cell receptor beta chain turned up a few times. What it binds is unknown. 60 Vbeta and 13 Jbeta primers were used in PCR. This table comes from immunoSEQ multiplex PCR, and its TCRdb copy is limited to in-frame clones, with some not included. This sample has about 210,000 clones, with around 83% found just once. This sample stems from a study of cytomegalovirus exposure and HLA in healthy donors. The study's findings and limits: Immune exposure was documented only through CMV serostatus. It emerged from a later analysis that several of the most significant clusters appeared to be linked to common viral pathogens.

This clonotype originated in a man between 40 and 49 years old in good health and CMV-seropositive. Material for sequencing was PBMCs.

DNA of the CDR3: TGTGCCACCAAGGGGTCCGGGGAGCTGTTTTTT. This sequence encodes CATKGSGELFF. The rearrangement links TRBV6-1 to TRBJ2-2; weak D call: TRBD1 (5 bases). Germline V gives CDR1 MNHNS, CDR2 SASEGT. V was shortened by 10 bases and J by 6 bases, with 9 bases between the two germline ends. This CDR3 spans 11 amino acids.